Here is one T cell receptor (beta chain) with its context. Germline and junction disagree at one end, which may indicate a read error. The data originate from a study of T cell responses to AZD1222 COVID-19 vaccine. The CDR3 has 11 residues. CDR1 LNHDA and CDR2 SQIVND come from the germline V gene (reference sequence). Generated by immunoSEQ multiplex PCR, the TCRdb table keeps only in-frame clones and is missing some. The data show 85,000 to 90,000 clones, around 91% seen once. The chain combines TRBV19 with TRBJ1-2; weak D call: TRBD1 (5 bases). This TCR was recovered from an adult in good health. Sequencing was performed on peripheral blood, taken on day 0 of MenACWY control vaccination. CDR3 DNA: TGTGCCAGTAAGTCCTCCTTGACAGCCAACTTC. This codes for CASKSSLTANF.